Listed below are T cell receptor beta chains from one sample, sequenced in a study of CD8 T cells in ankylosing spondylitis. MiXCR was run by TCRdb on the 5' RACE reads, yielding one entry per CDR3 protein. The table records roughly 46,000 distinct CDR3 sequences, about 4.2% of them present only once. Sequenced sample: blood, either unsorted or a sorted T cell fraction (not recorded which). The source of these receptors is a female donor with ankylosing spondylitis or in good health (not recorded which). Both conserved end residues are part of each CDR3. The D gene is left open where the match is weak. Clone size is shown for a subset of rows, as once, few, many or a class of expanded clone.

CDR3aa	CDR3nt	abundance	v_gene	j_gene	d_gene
CASSTPAQGAAGGRRNEQFF	TGTGCCAGCAGCACACCGGCACAGGGGGCCGCGGGGGGGCGGAGGAATGAGCAGTTCTTC	many	TRBV9	TRBJ2-1	-
CASSVVDQETQYF	TGTGCCAGCAGCGTAGTAGACCAAGAGACCCAGTACTTC	many	TRBV9	TRBJ2-5	-
CASSVVGAEAFF	TGTGCCAGCAGCGTTGTGGGGGCTGAAGCTTTCTTT	many	TRBV9	TRBJ1-1	-
CASSVGLAGGNQETQYF	TGTGCCAGCAGCGTAGGTCTAGCGGGGGGAAACCAAGAGACCCAGTACTTC	many	TRBV9	TRBJ2-5	TRBD2
CASSVGDTAYGYTF	TGTGCCAGCAGCGTCGGGGACACGGCATATGGCTACACCTTC	many	TRBV9	TRBJ1-2	-
CASNPGDQGNTIYF	TGTGCCAGCAACCCTGGGGATCAGGGAAACACCATATATTTT	many	TRBV9	TRBJ1-3	-
CASSSRLADTDTQYF	TGTGCCAGCAGCTCCAGACTAGCGGACACAGATACGCAGTATTTT	many	TRBV9	TRBJ2-3	TRBD2
CASSVVAGRRNTEAFF	TGTGCCAGCAGCGTAGTGGCAGGGAGGAGGAACACTGAAGCTTTCTTT	medium-sized	TRBV9	TRBJ1-1	-
CASSVLSSGGSDEQFF	TGTGCCAGCAGCGTGCTCTCTAGCGGGGGTAGTGATGAGCAGTTCTTC	many	TRBV9	TRBJ2-1	TRBD2
CASSVGGTGYRETQYF	TGTGCCAGCAGCGTAGGCGGGACAGGGTACCGAGAGACCCAGTACTTC	many	TRBV9	TRBJ2-5	TRBD1
CASSYDLSADTQYF	TGTGCCAGCAGCTACGACCTGAGCGCAGATACGCAGTATTTT	-	TRBV9	TRBJ2-3	-
CASSPGVSTIYEQYF	TGTGCCAGCAGCCCAGGGGTTAGCACGATCTACGAGCAGTACTTC	many	TRBV9	TRBJ2-7	-
CASSVGRGSGVNEQYF	TGTGCCAGCAGCGTAGGCCGGGGTAGCGGGGTCAACGAGCAGTACTTC	many	TRBV9	TRBJ2-7	TRBD2
CASTGGGGADTQYF	TGTGCCAGCACCGGAGGCGGGGGTGCAGATACGCAGTATTTT	many	TRBV9	TRBJ2-3	TRBD2
CASSVTGGWYEQYF	TGTGCCAGCAGCGTGACAGGGGGCTGGTACGAGCAGTACTTC	few	TRBV9	TRBJ2-7	TRBD1
CASSASSGRTGDEKLFF	TGTGCCAGCAGCGCCTCGTCAGGTCGGACGGGAGACGAAAAACTGTTTTTT	medium-sized	TRBV9	TRBJ1-4	-
CASSLTGHGQPQHF	TGTGCCAGCAGCCTTACAGGGCACGGCCAGCCCCAGCATTTT	-	TRBV9	TRBJ1-5	-
CASSEHQGTEETQYF	TGTGCCAGCAGCGAACATCAGGGGACCGAGGAGACCCAGTACTTC	many	TRBV9	TRBJ2-5	-
CASSPRTSGELGKENIQYF	TGTGCCAGCAGCCCCCGGACTAGCGGGGAGTTGGGCAAAGAAAACATTCAGTACTTC	many	TRBV9	TRBJ2-4	TRBD2
CASSVDGDPWTEAFF	TGTGCCAGCAGCGTAGACGGGGACCCTTGGACTGAAGCTTTCTTT	many	TRBV9	TRBJ1-1	-
CASSVNQGGEQYF	TGTGCCAGCAGCGTAAATCAGGGGGGCGAGCAGTACTTC	many	TRBV9	TRBJ2-7	-
CASSVERTDTQYF	TGTGCCAGCAGCGTGGAACGAACAGATACGCAGTATTTT	many	TRBV9	TRBJ2-3	-
CASSVEGAGGTEAFF	TGTGCCAGCAGCGTAGAGGGGGCAGGGGGCACTGAAGCTTTCTTT	many	TRBV9	TRBJ1-1	TRBD1
CASSLGRTNTEAFF	TGTGCCAGCAGCCTAGGACGGACGAACACTGAAGCTTTCTTT	medium-sized	TRBV9	TRBJ1-1	-
CASSEGTGKETQYF	TGTGCCAGCAGCGAGGGAACAGGGAAAGAGACCCAGTACTTC	many	TRBV9	TRBJ2-5	-
CASSRPGVSPLHF	TGTGCCAGCAGCCGTCCAGGGGTTTCACCCCTCCACTTT	many	TRBV9	TRBJ1-6	-
CASSVGAGGQGNTEAFF	TGTGCCAGCAGCGTAGGGGCAGGGGGCCAGGGGAACACTGAAGCTTTCTTT	many	TRBV9	TRBJ1-1	TRBD1
CASSVGADNEKLFF	TGTGCCAGCAGCGTTGGGGCAGATAATGAAAAACTGTTTTTT	many	TRBV9	TRBJ1-4	-
CASSEGGLNYGYTF	TGTGCCAGCAGCGAAGGAGGACTTAACTATGGCTACACCTTC	medium-sized	TRBV9	TRBJ1-2	-
CASSVAGRGGGYTF	TGTGCCAGCAGCGTTGCCGGGAGGGGTGGCGGCTACACCTTC	many	TRBV9	TRBJ1-2	-
CASSVGGQMNTEAFF	TGTGCCAGCAGCGTAGGAGGGCAGATGAACACTGAAGCTTTCTTT	many	TRBV9	TRBJ1-1	-
CASSVVGTGAEAFF	TGTGCCAGCAGCGTAGTAGGGACCGGGGCTGAAGCTTTCTTT	many	TRBV9	TRBJ1-1	-
CASSVDGLTYEQYF	TGTGCCAGCAGCGTAGACGGACTGACCTACGAGCAGTACTTC	many	TRBV9	TRBJ2-7	-
CASSPSGSYNSPLHF	TGTGCCAGCAGCCCCTCTGGGTCCTATAATTCACCCCTCCACTTT	medium-sized	TRBV9	TRBJ1-6	-
CASSDPMDRGSHRYGYTF	TGTGCCAGCAGCGACCCCATGGACAGGGGAAGCCACCGCTATGGCTACACCTTC	many	TRBV9	TRBJ1-2	TRBD1
CASSGGPGTGEGYTF	TGTGCCAGCAGCGGTGGTCCCGGGACAGGGGAGGGCTACACCTTC	many	TRBV9	TRBJ1-2	TRBD1